What follows is one T cell receptor (beta chain) and its context. In the original workflow: How many nucleated cells were present was estimated from reference gene primer amplification. Assay used: immunoSEQ multiplex PCR; TCRdb lists only in-frame clones, some missing. That table gives V, J and clone size, and the DNA gave D and trimming. Of about 170,000 clones listed, roughly four fifths are singletons. With 3 bases clipped from V and 2 bases from J, the junction kept 5 bases outside the gene matches. This CDR3 comprises 15 residues. Germline values: CDR1 KGHSH, CDR2 LQKENI. This sample stems from a study of blood T cell repertoires in COVID-19. For the study at large: Material from acute and convalescent COVID-19 was sourced from the United States, Italy and Spain. The cDNA or gDNA used as material had been derived from T cells, B-cell-depleted T cells, or PBMCs.

Sequencing was carried out using peripheral blood. The origin of this receptor is a woman aged 80 or older with acute or convalescent COVID-19. The chain combines TRBV18 with TRBJ2-3, with 7 bases aligning to TRBD1. CDR3 DNA: TGTGCCAGCTCACCTAGGGGACAGTACACAGATACGCAGTATTTT. It yields the protein CASSPRGQYTDTQYF.